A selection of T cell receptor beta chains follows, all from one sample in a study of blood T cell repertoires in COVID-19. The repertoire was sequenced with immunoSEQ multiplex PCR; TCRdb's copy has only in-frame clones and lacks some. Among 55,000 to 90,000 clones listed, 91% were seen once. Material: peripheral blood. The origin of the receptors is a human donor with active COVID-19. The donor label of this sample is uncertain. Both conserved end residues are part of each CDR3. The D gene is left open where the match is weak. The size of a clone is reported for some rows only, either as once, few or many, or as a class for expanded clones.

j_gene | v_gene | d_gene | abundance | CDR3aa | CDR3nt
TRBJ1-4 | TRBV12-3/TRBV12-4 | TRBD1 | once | CASSPGQGNLFF | TGTGCCAGCAGTCCCGGACAGGGGAACCTGTTTTTT
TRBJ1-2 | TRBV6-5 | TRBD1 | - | CASSWKQGADYGYTF | TGTGCCAGCAGTTGGAAACAGGGGGCGGACTACGGCTACACCTTC
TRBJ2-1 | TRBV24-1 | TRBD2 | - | CATSDSLAGSYNEQFF | TGTGCCACCAGTGATTCACTAGCGGGGTCCTACAATGAGCAGTTCTTC
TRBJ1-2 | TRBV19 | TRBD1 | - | CASSIPRTGVNYGYTF | TGTGCCAGTAGTATTCCCCGGACAGGGGTTAACTATGGCTACACCTTC
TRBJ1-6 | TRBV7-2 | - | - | CASSPSGSPLHF | TGTGCCAGCAGCCCGTCCGGTTCACCCCTCCACTTT
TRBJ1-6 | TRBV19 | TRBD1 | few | CASSRQGVGSPLHF | TGTGCCAGTAGCAGACAGGGGGTCGGCTCACCCCTCCACTTT
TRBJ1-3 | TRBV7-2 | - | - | CASSPSQGIDGNTIYF | TGTGCCAGCAGTCCCTCCCAGGGTATAGATGGAAACACCATATATTTT
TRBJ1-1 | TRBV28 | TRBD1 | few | CASSLPGQGEAFF | TGTGCCAGCAGTCTACCGGGACAGGGAGAAGCTTTCTTT
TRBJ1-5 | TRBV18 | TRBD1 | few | CASSPQGGNQPQHF | TGTGCCAGCTCACCCCAGGGGGGCAATCAGCCCCAGCATTTT
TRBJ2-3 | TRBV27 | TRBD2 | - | CASSLRGGGTDTQYF | TGTGCCAGCAGTCTAAGGGGAGGGGGCACAGATACGCAGTATTTT
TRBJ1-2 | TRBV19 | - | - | CASRTGVPYGYTF | TGTGCCAGTAGAACGGGGGTCCCCTATGGCTACACCTTC
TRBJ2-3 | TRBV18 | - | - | CASSPNSLATDTQYF | TGTGCCAGCTCACCAAACAGCCTGGCCACAGATACGCAGTATTTT
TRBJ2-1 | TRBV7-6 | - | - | CASRPSGASSYNEQFF | TGTGCCAGCAGACCCAGCGGCGCGAGCTCCTACAATGAGCAGTTCTTC
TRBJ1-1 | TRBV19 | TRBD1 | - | CASSTTGDTEAFF | TGTGCCAGTAGTACTACAGGGGACACTGAAGCTTTCTTT
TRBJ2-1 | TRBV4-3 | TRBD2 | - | CASSQVYVSGSLYNEQFF | TGCGCCAGCAGCCAAGTTTATGTTAGCGGGAGTTTATACAATGAGCAGTTCTTC
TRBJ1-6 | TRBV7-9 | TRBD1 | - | CASSLTTGDNSPLHF | TGTGCCAGCAGCTTAACGACAGGGGATAATTCACCCCTCCACTTT
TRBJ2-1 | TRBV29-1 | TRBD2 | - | CSVVPSGRLDNEQFF | TGCAGCGTTGTGCCTAGCGGGAGACTAGACAATGAGCAGTTCTTC
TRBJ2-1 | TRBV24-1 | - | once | CATSDFDEQFF | TGTGCCACCAGTGATTTCGATGAGCAGTTCTTC
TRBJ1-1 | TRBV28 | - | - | CASSLSPRGAFF | TGTGCCAGCAGTTTATCCCCAAGGGGAGCTTTCTTT
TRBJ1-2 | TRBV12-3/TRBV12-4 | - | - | CASKGRAYGYTF | TGTGCCAGCAAGGGCAGGGCCTATGGCTACACCTTC
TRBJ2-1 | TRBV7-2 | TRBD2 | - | CASSSQAGGGYEQFF | TGTGCCAGCAGCTCCCAAGCGGGAGGGGGGTATGAGCAGTTCTTC
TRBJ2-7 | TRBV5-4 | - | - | CASSLQGRGYEQYF | TGTGCCAGCAGCTTGCAGGGCAGGGGTTACGAGCAGTACTTC